These 30 T cell receptor beta chains were all obtained from the same sample, sequenced in a study of blood T cell repertoires in COVID-19 (TCRdb year 2020). To prepare the library, the immunoSEQ multiplex PCR assay was applied. In TCRdb, the immuneACCESS table is reduced to in-frame sequences with V and J assigned. These tables do not hold every clone; where another copy was compared, an unresolved V gene accounts for under half, and the others remain unexplained. This sample is represented by approximately 60,000 clones; approximately 82% of them were singletons. Around 3.4% of the sample rests with the top ten. Sequences were obtained from peripheral blood. The receptors originated from a woman of 80 years or more with acute or convalescent COVID-19.

The chain has TRBV2 and TRBJ1-1; D gene uncertain. In germline, CDR1 is SNHLY, CDR2 FYNNEI. V was cut by 11 bases and J by 11 bases, with 18 bases left in between. This CDR3 has 11 amino acids. CDR3 in DNA: TGTGCCCCAGTAGTCAGCGGCTCGGCTTTCTTT. Translation: CAPVVSGSAFF.

This sequence joins TRBV27 and TRBJ1-2; TRBD1 aligns across 9 bases. CDR1 and CDR2 (germline): MNHEY, SMNVEV (reference sequence). The CDR3 spans 15 residues. With 6 bases clipped from V and 8 bases from J, the junction kept 13 bases outside the gene matches. CDR3: CASREPTYRGQGYTF. DNA of the CDR3: TGTGCCAGCAGGGAACCGACCTACAGGGGGCAAGGCTACACCTTC.

The V and J genes are TRBV27 and TRBJ2-1; a weak D match, TRBD1 (6 bases). The V gene lost 5 bases and the J gene lost 0 bases, with 11 bases spanning the gap. Germline CDR1 MNHEY, CDR2 SMNVEV (reference sequence). CDR3 length: 15 residues. The CDR3 sequence: CASSPGVSSYNEQFF. CDR3 coding DNA: TGTGCCAGCAGTCCAGGGGTAAGCTCCTACAATGAGCAGTTCTTC.

This clone was counted once. The rearrangement uses TRBV7-8 and TRBJ2-5; the D is unclear. The CDR3 has 14 amino acids. The ends were cut back, 3 bases at V and 1 base at J, with 9 bases in the middle. Germline V lookup: CDR1 SGHVS, CDR2 FQNEAQ. The CDR3 bases are TGTGCCAGCAGCTTTAGACGGAGCCAAGAGACCCAGTACTTC. This encodes CASSFRRSQETQYF.

V is TRBV19 and J is TRBJ2-7; TRBD2 agrees at 7 bases. Germline lookup yields CDR1 LNHDA and CDR2 SQIVND (reference sequence). The CDR3 totals 14 residues. Losses at the gene ends were 2 bases for V and 5 bases for J; bases not matched to a gene: 6. Here the CDR3 DNA reads TGTGCCAGTAGTATAATCGGGAGGTCGGACGAGCAGTACTTC. It codes for CASSIIGRSDEQYF.

Concerning this clone itself: One junction end disagrees with the germline gene, perhaps due to a read error. The CDR3 nucleotides are TGTGCCAGCAGCCAAGGGTATCAGGGAGGCACTGTTTTT. This codes for CASSQGYQGGTVF. The chain carries TRBV3-1 (or the pseudogene TRBV3-2) and TRBJ1-4; the D gene is possibly TRBD1 (5 bases). This CDR3 is built from 13 residues. Germline assignment: CDR1 LGHDT and CDR2 YNNKEL (reference sequence).

The chain combines TRBV30 with TRBJ1-1; D remains ambiguous. The CDR3 length is 13 residues. Trimming removed 2 bases from V and 2 bases from J, with 9 bases in between. Germline V gene data show CDR1 as GTSNPN and CDR2 as SVGIG (reference sequence). DNA for the CDR3: TGTGCCTGGAGTTGGGCAGCCAACACTGAAGCTTTCTTT. Translating gives CAWSWAANTEAFF.

As regards this clone: A junction boundary mismatches the germline segment, possibly from a read error. The gene calls are TRBV7-9 and TRBJ1-2; D is perhaps TRBD1 (5 bases). The CDR3 has 16 residues. Germline V gives CDR1 SEHNR, CDR2 FQNEAQ (reference sequence). CDR3 DNA sequence: TGTGCCAGCACCTTACGGGGGGTCGGACTACTTTATGGCTACACCTTC. Translating gives CASTLRGVGLLYGYTF.

This clone was found once. As DNA, the CDR3 is TGTGCCAGCAGCCCGCGGCAGGGAGGGTCCTACAATGAGCAGTTCTTC. This encodes CASSPRQGGSYNEQFF. This sequence joins TRBV7-3 and TRBJ2-1; 7 bases are a match to TRBD2. This CDR3 is 16 amino acids long. J gave up 1 base and V 5 bases, and 8 bases lay outside the gene matches. From germline, CDR1 is SGHTA and CDR2 FQGTGA.

The chain has TRBV28 and TRBJ1-5, with 9 bases lining up with TRBD1. V trimming: 10 bases; J trimming: 4 bases; junction bases outside the gene matches: 5. The V gene's germline CDR1 is MDHEN and CDR2 SYDVKM. The CDR3 has 13 amino acids. DNA for the CDR3: TGTGCCACCTGGGACAGGGTGAATCAGCCCCAGCATTTT. It translates to CATWDRVNQPQHF.

This chain uses TRBV27 with TRBJ2-1, with TRBD2 as a possible D gene (6 bases). Looked up from germline, CDR1 is MNHEY and CDR2 is SMNVEV (reference sequence). Trimming removed 4 bases at V and 3 bases at J, with 13 bases between. The CDR3 extends over 15 amino acids. CDR3 protein: CASSWRVSGYNEQFF. CDR3 nucleotide sequence: TGTGCCAGCAGTTGGAGGGTTTCGGGCTACAATGAGCAGTTCTTC.

This rearrangement joins TRBV5-1 to TRBJ1-1, with D perhaps TRBD1 (6 bases). V lost 8 bases to trimming and J lost 2 bases, with 13 bases between them. Germline V CDR1 and CDR2: SGHRS, YFSETQ. The length of the CDR3 is 13 residues. The CDR3 bases are TGCGCCAGTTCTCGGACAGTAAACACTGAAGCTTTCTTT. This translates into CASSRTVNTEAFF.

The sample holds a few counts of this clone. The chain combines TRBV19 with TRBJ1-4; 8 nucleotides align to TRBD1. Unmatched junction bases numbered 10, after V lost 5 bases and J lost 8 bases. CDR3 length equals 15 residues. Germline V gene lookup returns CDR1 LNHDA and CDR2 SQIVND (reference sequence). The CDR3 region is CASSFQGARGEKLFF. The CDR3 DNA follows: TGTGCCAGTAGTTTTCAGGGGGCGAGAGGAGAAAAACTGTTTTTT.

This chain connects TRBV5-8 to TRBJ2-7; 7 nucleotides align to TRBD2. The trim removed 2 bases at V and 0 bases at J, leaving 2 bases unmatched. The CDR3 contains 14 residues. The germline V gene encodes CDR1 SGHTS and CDR2 YDEGEE. The DNA for the CDR3 is TGTGCCAGCAGCTTCCGGGACTACTCCTACGAGCAGTACTTC. Its translation: CASSFRDYSYEQYF.

This chain connects TRBV5-1 to TRBJ2-5, with a tentative D call TRBD2 (5 bases). The CDR3 runs to 14 residues. V gave up 0 bases and J gave up 1 base, with 7 bases separating them. CDR1 is SGHRS, CDR2 YFSETQ, per germline. CDR3 amino acids: CASSLGGVQETQYF. The CDR3 nucleotides read TGCGCCAGCAGCTTGGGGGGAGTCCAAGAGACCCAGTACTTC. The whole variable domain, remainder taken from reference TRBV5-1 and TRBJ2-5, is KAGVTQTPRYLIKTRGQQVTLSCSPISGHRSVSWYQQTPGQGLQFLFEYFSETQRNKGNFPGRFSGRQFSNSRSEMNVSTLELGDSALYLCASSLGGVQETQYFGPGTRLLVL.

This clone was recorded once. The rearrangement links TRBV7-9 to TRBJ1-2; D gene unclear. This CDR3 spans 11 amino acids. Germline CDR1 is SEHNR and CDR2 is FQNEAQ (reference sequence). V lost 3 bases, J lost 8 bases, and 7 bases lay in between. The chain's CDR3 is CASSFRVGYTF. CDR3 nucleotides: TGTGCCAGCAGCTTCCGGGTCGGCTACACCTTC.

The chain employs TRBV2 and TRBJ1-2, with D possibly TRBD1 on 5 matching bases. Germline CDR1 is SNHLY and CDR2 is FYNNEI. The CDR3 is 15 amino acids. Trimming removed 5 bases from V and 1 base from J, with 14 bases in between. The CDR3 loop is CASSLGGRNNYGYTF. CDR3 nucleotide sequence: TGTGCCAGCAGTCTCGGGGGGAGGAATAACTATGGCTACACCTTC.

J is TRBJ2-1 and V is TRBV9; TRBD2 might be the D (7 bases). Trimming pared 7 bases from V and 6 bases from J, leaving 20 bases between. Germline CDR1 SGDLS, CDR2 YYNGEE. There are 15 residues in the CDR3. The CDR3 nucleotides are TGTGCCAGCGGCCTCACGGTGGGGGGGCTCAATGAGCAGTTCTTC. Amino acids: CASGLTVGGLNEQFF.

The chain employs TRBV2 and TRBJ2-1; TRBD2 agrees at 8 bases. CDR1 and CDR2 (germline): SNHLY, FYNNEI. The CDR3 runs 17 residues. V was pared by 7 bases and J by 7 bases, with 18 bases of the junction left unmatched. CDR3 loop: CASTGYRAGVGGNEQFF. The CDR3 DNA reads TGTGCCAGCACTGGCTACAGAGCGGGGGTCGGCGGGAATGAGCAGTTCTTC.

The V and J genes are TRBV5-1 and TRBJ2-7, with 7 bases lining up with TRBD1. The CDR3 consists of 14 residues. The ends lost 9 bases at V and 3 bases at J; junction bases unmatched: 12. CDR1 is SGHRS and CDR2 is YFSETQ in the germline V gene. The chain's CDR3 is CATRRGDSDYEQYF. CDR3 nucleotides: TGCGCCACCCGACGAGGGGACAGTGACTACGAGCAGTACTTC.

The rearrangement joins TRBV4-3 to TRBJ2-5, with 11 bases aligning to TRBD2. With V trimmed by 0 bases and J by 4 bases, 7 bases remained unmatched. There are 17 residues in the CDR3. CDR1 LGHNA and CDR2 YSLEER come from the germline V gene. The CDR3 loop is CASSQDRRSGGGETQYF. The CDR3 DNA reads TGCGCCAGCAGCCAAGATAGGCGTAGCGGGGGGGGAGAGACCCAGTACTTC.

This sequence joins TRBV29-1 and TRBJ2-1; possible D gene TRBD2, 6 bases. Per the germline V gene, CDR1 is SQVTM and CDR2 is ANQGSEA. The ends were cut back, 4 bases at V and 9 bases at J, with 19 bases in the middle. The CDR3 is 14 residues long. In nucleotides, the CDR3 is TGCAGCGTTGGCAACCTAAAAAGGAGGGCTGAGCAGTTCTTC. Residues: CSVGNLKRRAEQFF.

A remark on this clone: A read error may produce the germline difference seen at one junction end. The chain recombines TRBV5-1 with TRBJ2-7; 8 bases line up with TRBD2. The CDR3 spans 16 residues. Per the germline V gene, CDR1 is SGHRS and CDR2 is YFSETQ. The CDR3 region is CARSSGGGAGTYEQYF. In nucleotides, the CDR3 is TGCGCCCGCAGCTCCGGGGGGGGTGCCGGCACCTACGAGCAGTACTTC.

V usage is TRBV6-1 and J usage is TRBJ2-1; TRBD2 aligns across 10 bases. CDR3 size: 15 residues. CDR1 is MNHNS and CDR2 is SASEGT in the germline V gene. Trimming took 2 bases from V and 9 from J; bases not matched to a gene: 7. CDR3 DNA: TGTGCCAGCAGTGAACCAGCGGGGGGGCCAAGTGAGCAGTTCTTC. It yields the protein CASSEPAGGPSEQFF.

The rearrangement links TRBV4-3 to TRBJ2-2, with 7 bases fitting TRBD1. Germline CDR1 is LGHNA and CDR2 is YSLEER. This CDR3 region has 15 residues. V shed 0 bases and J 4 bases; nucleotides not matched to a gene: 2. The CDR3 DNA follows: TGCGCCAGCAGCCAAGAAGGGACAGTCACCGGGGAGCTGTTTTTT. Translation: CASSQEGTVTGELFF.

The CDR3 loop is CASSFRDFSDTQYF. DNA for the CDR3: TGCGCCAGCAGCTTCCGGGACTTCTCAGATACGCAGTATTTT. The chain carries TRBV5-1 and TRBJ2-3; D may be TRBD2 (6 bases). Germline V CDR1 and CDR2: SGHRS, YFSETQ. Trimming cost V 2 bases and J 4 bases, with 11 bases left between them. This CDR3 is 14 amino acids long.

J is TRBJ1-2 and V is TRBV18, with D unresolved. The V gene lost 1 base and the J gene lost 3 bases, with 6 bases spanning the gap. This CDR3 is built from 13 residues. Germline loops: CDR1 KGHSH, CDR2 LQKENI. CDR3 bases: TGTGCCAGCTCACCACGCTACGACTATGGCTACACCTTC. Protein product: CASSPRYDYGYTF.

V is TRBV27 and J is TRBJ2-7, with 8 bases aligning to TRBD2. V lost 6 bases to trimming and J lost 4 bases; unmatched junction nucleotides: 11. The length of the CDR3 is 15 residues. Germline lookup yields CDR1 MNHEY and CDR2 SMNVEV (reference sequence). CDR3 DNA sequence: TGTGCCAGCAGCAACCCCGGGACTAGAGGATACGAGCAGTACTTC. Amino acid sequence: CASSNPGTRGYEQYF.

This sequence joins TRBV30 and TRBJ2-5; 7 positions match TRBD2. The CDR3 consists of 15 residues. Germline CDR1 and CDR2: GTSNPN and SVGIG (reference sequence). With V trimmed by 1 base and J by 0 bases, 5 bases remained unmatched. The CDR3: CAWSGRAGYQETQYF. CDR3 in DNA: TGTGCCTGGAGTGGGCGAGCGGGATACCAAGAGACCCAGTACTTC.

This chain uses TRBV7-9 with TRBJ1-4, with 8 bases matching TRBD1. This CDR3 contains 14 residues. Germline lookup yields CDR1 SEHNR and CDR2 FQNEAQ (reference sequence). V trimming: 3 bases; J trimming: 5 bases; junction bases outside the gene matches: 2. The CDR3 loop reads CASSFTGGNEKLFF. The CDR3 DNA reads as TGTGCCAGCAGCTTTACAGGGGGGAATGAAAAACTGTTTTTT.